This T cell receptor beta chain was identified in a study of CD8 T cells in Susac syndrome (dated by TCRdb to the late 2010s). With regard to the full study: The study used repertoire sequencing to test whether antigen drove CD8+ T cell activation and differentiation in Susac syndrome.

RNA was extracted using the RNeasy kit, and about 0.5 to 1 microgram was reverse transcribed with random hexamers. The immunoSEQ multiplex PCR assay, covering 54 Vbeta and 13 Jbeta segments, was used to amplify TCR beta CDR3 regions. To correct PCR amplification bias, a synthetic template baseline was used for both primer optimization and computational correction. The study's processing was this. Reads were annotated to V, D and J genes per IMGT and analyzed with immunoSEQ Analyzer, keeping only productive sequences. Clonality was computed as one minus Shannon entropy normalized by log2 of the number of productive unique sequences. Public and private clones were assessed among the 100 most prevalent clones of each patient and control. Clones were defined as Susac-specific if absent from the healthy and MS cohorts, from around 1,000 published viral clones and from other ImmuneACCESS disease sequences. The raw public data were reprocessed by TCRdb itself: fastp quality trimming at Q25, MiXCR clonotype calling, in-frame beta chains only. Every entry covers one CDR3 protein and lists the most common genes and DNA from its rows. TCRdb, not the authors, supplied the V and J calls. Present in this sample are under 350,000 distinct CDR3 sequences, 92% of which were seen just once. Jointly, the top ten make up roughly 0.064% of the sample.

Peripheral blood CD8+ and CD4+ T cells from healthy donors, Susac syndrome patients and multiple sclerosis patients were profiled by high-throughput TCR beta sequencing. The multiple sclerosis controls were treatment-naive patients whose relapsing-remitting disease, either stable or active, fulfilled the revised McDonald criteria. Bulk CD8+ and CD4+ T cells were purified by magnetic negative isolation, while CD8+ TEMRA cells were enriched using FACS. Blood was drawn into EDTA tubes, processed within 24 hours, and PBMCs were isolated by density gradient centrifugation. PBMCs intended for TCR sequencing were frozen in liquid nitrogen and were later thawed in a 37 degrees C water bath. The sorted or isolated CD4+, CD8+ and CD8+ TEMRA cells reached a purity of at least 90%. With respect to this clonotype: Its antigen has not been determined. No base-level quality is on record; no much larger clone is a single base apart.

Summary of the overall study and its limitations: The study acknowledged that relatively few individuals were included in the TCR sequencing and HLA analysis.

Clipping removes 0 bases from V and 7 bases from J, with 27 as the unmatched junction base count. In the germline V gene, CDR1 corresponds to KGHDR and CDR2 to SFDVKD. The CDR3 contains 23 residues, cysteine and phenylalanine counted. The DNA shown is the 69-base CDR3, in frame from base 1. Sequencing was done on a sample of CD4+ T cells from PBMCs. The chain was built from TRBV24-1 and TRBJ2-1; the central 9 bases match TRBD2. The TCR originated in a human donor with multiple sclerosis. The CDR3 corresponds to CATSDLLGTGEAGGKPRWNEQFF. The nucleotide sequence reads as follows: TGTGCCACCAGTGATTTGCTTGGCACCGGGGAAGCGGGAGGTAAACCCCGGTGGAATGAGCAGTTCTTC.